These 29 T cell receptor beta chains originate from one sample sequenced in a study of blood T cell repertoires in COVID-19. Data came from immunoSEQ multiplex PCR; TCRdb stores just in-frame clones and leaves some out. The data contain about 230,000 clones, about 83% of them singletons. The sample consisted of peripheral blood. All receptors derive from a woman aged 25-40 years with COVID-19, enrolled during active disease.

The CDR3 DNA follows: TGTGCCACTTACATTATGAACACTGAAGCTTTCTTT. Translating it yields CATYIMNTEAFF. This sequence joins TRBV12-3 or TRBV12-4 and TRBJ1-1; unclear D gene. There are 12 residues in the CDR3. V lost 10 bases and J lost 0, with 9 bases in between.

The V call is TRBV6-5, the J call TRBJ1-5; 7 positions match TRBD1. Germline V gives CDR1 MNHEY, CDR2 SVGAGI. This CDR3 region has 13 residues. The junction had 4 bases not matched to a gene; V was cut back by 8 bases and J by 3 bases. The CDR3 sequence is CASLTGSNQPQHF. Here the CDR3 DNA reads TGTGCCAGCTTGACAGGGTCCAATCAGCCCCAGCATTTT.

The genes are TRBV7-2 and TRBJ1-4; D uncertain. The ends were cut back, 3 bases at V and 6 bases at J, with 8 bases in the middle. This CDR3 is built from 13 residues. The germline V gene has CDR1 SGHTA and CDR2 FQGNSA. CDR3 loop: CASSLWTDEKLFF. The DNA of the CDR3 is TGTGCCAGCAGCTTGTGGACTGATGAAAAACTGTTTTTT.

The chain links TRBV12-5 to TRBJ2-1; D uncertain. The germline gives CDR1 LGHNT, CDR2 FRNRAP. The CDR3 spans 15 residues. Trimming left V 0 bases short and J 1 base short, with 7 bases between. CDR3 DNA: TGTGCTAGTGGTTTGGTACCCACTTCCTACAATGAGCAGTTCTTC. Its protein product is CASGLVPTSYNEQFF.

V and J are TRBV30 and TRBJ2-3, with a tentative D call TRBD1 (6 bases). The CDR3 contains 15 residues. The V gene lost 2 bases and the J gene lost 7 bases, with 19 bases spanning the gap. The germline gives CDR1 GTSNPN, CDR2 SVGIG (reference sequence). Written as DNA, the CDR3 is TGTGCCTGGAGTAACTGGGGGCGCCCGGGATATACGCAGTATTTT. Translated, it gives CAWSNWGRPGYTQYF.

The CDR3 loop is CASFTSAGVPSDEQFF. The CDR3 DNA reads TGTGCCAGTTTTACCTCAGCGGGAGTCCCTTCGGATGAGCAGTTCTTC. The chain carries TRBV27 and TRBJ2-1; 8 nucleotides line up with TRBD2. Trimming cost V 9 bases and J 8 bases; bases outside gene matches: 18. The CDR3 contains 16 residues. Germline CDR1 reads MNHEY; CDR2 reads SMNVEV (reference sequence).

The chain has TRBV5-1 and TRBJ2-1; no clear D. Germline V CDR1 and CDR2: SGHRS, YFSETQ. There are 15 residues in the CDR3. V shed 0 bases and J shed 4 bases, with 11 bases lying between them. The CDR3 DNA reads TGCGCCAGCAGCTTGGGAGCGATACAATACAATGAGCAGTTCTTC. As protein: CASSLGAIQYNEQFF.

The chain links TRBV27 to TRBJ2-7; 9 bases are a match to TRBD1. From germline, CDR1 is MNHEY and CDR2 SMNVEV (reference sequence). CDR3 size: 14 residues. J was trimmed by 1 base and V by 8 bases; bases with no gene match: 6. The CDR3 spells CASAQGQGSYEQYF. The CDR3 DNA reads as TGTGCCAGCGCCCAGGGACAGGGATCCTACGAGCAGTACTTC.

The chain has TRBV19 and TRBJ1-5, with a weak D call TRBD1 (5 bases). CDR1 LNHDA and CDR2 SQIVND come from the germline V gene (reference sequence). V was clipped by 2 bases and J by 4 bases, with 9 bases between them. The length of the CDR3 is 14 residues. The CDR3 protein is CASSIRGGNQPQHF. CDR3 nucleotides: TGTGCCAGTAGTATACGGGGGGGAAATCAGCCCCAGCATTTT.

The chain employs TRBV19 and TRBJ2-7; 10 nucleotides line up with TRBD2. With 4 bases clipped from V and 1 base from J, the junction kept 10 bases outside the gene matches. The V gene's germline CDR1 is LNHDA and CDR2 SQIVND (reference sequence). CDR3 length equals 17 residues. Here the CDR3 DNA reads TGTGCCAGTAGTACCAACATTCTAGCGGGAGATTCCTACGAGCAGTACTTC. Translating it yields CASSTNILAGDSYEQYF.

This rearrangement joins TRBV4-1 to TRBJ2-5; the D gene is possibly TRBD2 (5 bases). The germline gives CDR1 MGHRA, CDR2 YSYEKL. Deletions cut 0 bases from V and 1 base from J, with 15 bases between. The length of the CDR3 is 17 residues. The DNA for the CDR3 is TGCGCCAGCAGCCAAGAAGTCTGGGAGAGTTCCCAAGAGACCCAGTACTTC. It translates to CASSQEVWESSQETQYF.

The chain joins TRBV7-9 to TRBJ1-3, with D possibly TRBD1 on 6 matching bases. Looked up from germline, CDR1 is SEHNR and CDR2 is FQNEAQ (reference sequence). Trimming left V 5 bases short and J 1 base short, with 12 bases between. The CDR3 consists of 15 residues. The CDR3 bases are TGTGCCAGCAGCCCCTCGACAGGATCTGGAAACACCATATATTTT. Amino acid sequence: CASSPSTGSGNTIYF.

The V and J genes are TRBV7-2 and TRBJ1-1; the match to TRBD1 covers 9 bases. The CDR3 covers 14 residues. Germline V gives CDR1 SGHTA, CDR2 FQGNSA. The V gene end was trimmed by 5 bases and the J gene end by 5 bases; junction bases not matched to a gene: 6. The chain's CDR3 is CASSVQGAETEAFF. In DNA form, the CDR3 reads TGTGCCAGCAGCGTACAGGGGGCAGAGACTGAAGCTTTCTTT.

The chain is built from TRBV7-2 and TRBJ2-7, with D possibly TRBD1 on 6 matching bases. CDR3 size: 13 residues. V was shortened by 5 bases and J by 0 bases, with 8 bases between the two germline ends. The germline gives CDR1 SGHTA, CDR2 FQGNSA. The CDR3 is CASSRQASYEQYF. The CDR3 nucleotides are TGTGCCAGCAGCCGACAGGCCTCCTACGAGCAGTACTTC.

V gene TRBV14 combines with J gene TRBJ1-1; TRBD1 agrees at 8 bases. J lost 5 bases, V lost 5 bases, and 4 bases had no gene match. This CDR3 has 13 amino acids. Germline CDR1 is SGHDN and CDR2 is FVKESK. The CDR3 protein is CASSSGGWTEAFF. CDR3 coding DNA: TGTGCCAGCAGCTCAGGGGGCTGGACTGAAGCTTTCTTT.

The count of this clone is one. The chain links TRBV2 to TRBJ2-3, with TRBD2 identical over 9 bases. CDR1 is SNHLY and CDR2 is FYNNEI in the germline V gene. V gave up 4 bases and J gave up 2 bases; unmatched junction bases: 16. The CDR3 sequence is 19 residues long. The CDR3 loop is CASSVTRGGGAEFTDTQYF. In DNA form, the CDR3 reads TGTGCCAGCAGTGTTACTCGTGGCGGGGGGGCCGAATTCACAGATACGCAGTATTTT.

J is TRBJ1-2 and V is TRBV7-2, with 8 nucleotides matching TRBD1. CDR1 is SGHTA and CDR2 is FQGNSA in the germline V gene. The CDR3 totals 14 residues. The V and J ends lost 4 bases and 5 bases, in that order; junction bases with no gene match: 6. DNA for the CDR3: TGTGCCAGCAGCTCTGACAGGGGTTGGTATGGCTACACCTTC. Amino acid sequence: CASSSDRGWYGYTF.

For the CDR3, the DNA is TGTGACGGCGGGGGGATCGCGCGAAACACCATATATTTT. Protein: CDGGGIARNTIYF. The chain uses TRBV12-3 or TRBV12-4 and TRBJ1-3; D is possibly TRBD1 (5 bases). This CDR3 is 13 amino acids long.

CDR3 sequence: CASSPISSGRANEQFF. CDR3 sequence (DNA): TGTGCCAGTAGTCCAATTTCTAGCGGGAGGGCCAATGAGCAGTTCTTC. The gene calls are TRBV19 and TRBJ2-1, with 12 bases aligning to TRBD2. Germline V gene data show CDR1 as LNHDA and CDR2 as SQIVND (reference sequence). Unmatched junction bases numbered 8, after V lost 5 bases and J lost 6 bases. The CDR3 loop spans 16 amino acids.

This clone was detected only a few times. The genes are TRBV20-1 and TRBJ1-6; 8 positions match TRBD1. Germline assignment: CDR1 DFQATT and CDR2 SNEGSKA (reference sequence). The CDR3 totals 14 residues. V trimming: 3 bases; J trimming: 10 bases; junction bases outside the gene matches: 8. CDR3 in amino acids: CSASAGTGSSPLHF. As DNA, the CDR3 is TGCAGTGCTAGTGCGGGGACAGGTAGCTCACCCCTCCACTTT.

The count of this clone is one. This chain joins TRBV18 and TRBJ2-7; D possibly corresponds to TRBD1 (5 bases). The CDR3 runs 13 residues. V lost 2 bases and J 3 bases, leaving 8 bases between the germline ends. Germline assignment: CDR1 KGHSH and CDR2 LQKENI. This CDR3 reads CASSPTTDYEQYF. The CDR3 DNA reads TGTGCCAGCTCACCAACGACAGACTACGAGCAGTACTTC.

The chain links TRBV5-4 to TRBJ2-1, with 8 bases identical to TRBD2. Unmatched junction bases numbered 5, after V lost 1 base and J lost 5 bases. CDR3 length equals 15 residues. Germline CDR1 SGHNT, CDR2 YYREEE (reference sequence). CDR3 residues: CASSLPLADNNEQFF. CDR3 coding DNA: TGTGCCAGCAGCTTGCCACTAGCGGACAACAATGAGCAGTTCTTC. Full variable domain (rest looked up from reference TRBV5-4 and TRBJ2-1): ETGVTQSPTHLIKTRGQQVTLRCSSQSGHNTVSWYQQALGQGPQFIFQYYREEENGRGNFPPRFSGLQFPNYSSELNVNALELDDSALYLCASSLPLADNNEQFFGPGTRLTVL.

The chain has TRBV30 and TRBJ1-2; 7 bases line up with TRBD1. This CDR3 spans 13 amino acids. CDR1 and CDR2 (germline): GTSNPN, SVGIG (reference sequence). The V gene end was trimmed by 5 bases and the J gene end by 2 bases; junction bases not matched to a gene: 5. The CDR3, as DNA: TGTGCCTGGGCCGGGACAGCGAACTATGGCTACACCTTC. The encoded protein is CAWAGTANYGYTF.

The chain joins TRBV6-2 or TRBV6-3 to TRBJ1-5; TRBD1 matches 8 bases. This CDR3 contains 15 residues. Germline CDR1 is MNHEY and CDR2 is SVGEGT. V dropped 2 bases and J dropped 4; count of bases not matched to a gene: 4. The CDR3 region is CASSYETGANQPQHF. In nucleotides, the CDR3 is TGTGCCAGCAGTTACGAGACAGGGGCTAATCAGCCCCAGCATTTT.

This clone is a singleton in its sample. The V call is TRBV6-6, the J call TRBJ2-5; tentative D call: TRBD2 (7 bases). Germline CDR1 is MNHNY and CDR2 is SVGAGI (reference sequence). The CDR3 has 14 residues. Trimming pared 5 bases from V and 9 bases from J, leaving 19 bases between. CDR3 region: CASSPLAEGGSQYF. CDR3 nucleotides: TGTGCCAGCAGTCCCCTAGCGGAGGGGGGGTCCCAGTACTTC.

The chain couples TRBV11-2 to TRBJ2-5, with TRBD2 matching over 8 bases. The length of the CDR3 is 16 residues. With V trimmed by 6 bases and J by 1 base, 10 bases remained unmatched. The germline gives CDR1 SGHAT, CDR2 FQNNGV. The CDR3 is CASRSTSGGFQETQYF. DNA for the CDR3: TGTGCCAGCAGATCCACTAGCGGAGGCTTCCAAGAGACCCAGTACTTC.

This chain's CDR3 is CASSSGTSGREETQYF. The CDR3 nucleotides read TGTGCCAGCAGCTCGGGGACTAGCGGGAGGGAAGAGACCCAGTACTTC. The chain is built from TRBV11-2 and TRBJ2-5, with TRBD2 identical over 16 bases. The germline gives CDR1 SGHAT, CDR2 FQNNGV. J gave up 3 bases and V 4 bases, and 2 bases lay outside the gene matches. This CDR3 spans 16 amino acids.

This clone was counted a single time. V gene TRBV4-1 combines with J gene TRBJ2-2; TRBD1 matches 7 bases. The CDR3 consists of 15 residues. J was trimmed by 0 bases and V by 4 bases; bases with no gene match: 2. The germline gives CDR1 MGHRA, CDR2 YSYEKL. The CDR3 spells CASSRQGTNTGELFF. In DNA, the CDR3 is TGCGCCAGCAGCCGACAGGGCACGAACACCGGGGAGCTGTTTTTT.

This rearrangement joins TRBV9 to TRBJ2-2; D is possibly TRBD1 (5 bases). Between the trimmed V and J ends, which lost 0 bases and 2 bases, there was a span of 8 bases. Per the germline V gene, CDR1 is SGDLS and CDR2 is YYNGEE. This CDR3 spans 15 amino acids. CDR3 in amino acids: CASSVGTPNTGELFF. As DNA, the CDR3 is TGTGCCAGCAGCGTAGGGACACCTAACACCGGGGAGCTGTTTTTT.